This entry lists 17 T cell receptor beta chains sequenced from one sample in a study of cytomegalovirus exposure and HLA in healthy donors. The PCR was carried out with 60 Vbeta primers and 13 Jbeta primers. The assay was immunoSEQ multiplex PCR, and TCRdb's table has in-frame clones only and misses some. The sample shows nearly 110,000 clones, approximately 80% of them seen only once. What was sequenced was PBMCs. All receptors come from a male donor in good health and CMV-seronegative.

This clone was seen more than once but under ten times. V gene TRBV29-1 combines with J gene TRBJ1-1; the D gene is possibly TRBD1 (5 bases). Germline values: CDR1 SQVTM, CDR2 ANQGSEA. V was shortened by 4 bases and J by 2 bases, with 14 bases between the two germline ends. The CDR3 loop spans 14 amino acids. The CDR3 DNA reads TGCAGCGTTGTTCCCGGGACTATTAACACTGAAGCTTTCTTT. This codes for CSVVPGTINTEAFF.

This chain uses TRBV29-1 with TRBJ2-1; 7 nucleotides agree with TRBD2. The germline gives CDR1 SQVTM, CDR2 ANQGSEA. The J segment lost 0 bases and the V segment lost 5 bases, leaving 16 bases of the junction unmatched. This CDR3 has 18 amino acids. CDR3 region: CSVRAGGKGTDSYNEQFF. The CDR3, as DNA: TGCAGCGTTAGGGCCGGGGGGAAGGGGACTGACTCCTACAATGAGCAGTTCTTC.

CDR3 loop: CASSYFPDQPQHF. In nucleotides, the CDR3 is TGTGCCAGCAGTTATTTTCCGGATCAGCCCCAGCATTTT. The J gene is TRBJ1-5, the V gene TRBV6-5, with unresolved D. Trimming removed 3 bases from V and 5 bases from J, with 8 bases in between. The CDR3 runs to 13 residues. Germline V gives CDR1 MNHEY, CDR2 SVGAGI.

The CDR3 bases are TGTGCCAGCAGCAGGGCGGGAGTCCCAGATACGCAGTATTTT. It specifies CASSRAGVPDTQYF. V is TRBV7-9 and J is TRBJ2-3, with 7 bases that match TRBD2. Per the germline V gene, CDR1 is SEHNR and CDR2 is FQNEAQ (reference sequence). The CDR3 length is 14 residues. The trim removed 5 bases at V and 4 bases at J, leaving 6 bases unmatched.

The CDR3 here is CASSVRTAYNSPLHF. The CDR3 coding sequence is TGTGCCAGCAGTGTAAGGACAGCTTATAATTCACCCCTCCACTTT. The J gene is TRBJ1-6, the V gene TRBV2; possibly TRBD1 for D (6 bases). V gave up 4 bases and J gave up 4 bases, with 11 bases separating them. The length of the CDR3 is 15 residues. Germline V gene data show CDR1 as SNHLY and CDR2 as FYNNEI.

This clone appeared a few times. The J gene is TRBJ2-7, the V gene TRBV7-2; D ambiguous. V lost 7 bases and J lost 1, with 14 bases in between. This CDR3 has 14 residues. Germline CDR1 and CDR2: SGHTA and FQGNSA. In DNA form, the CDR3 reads TGTGCCAGCACCCCTGCGCCCGGTTCCTACGAGCAGTACTTC. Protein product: CASTPAPGSYEQYF.

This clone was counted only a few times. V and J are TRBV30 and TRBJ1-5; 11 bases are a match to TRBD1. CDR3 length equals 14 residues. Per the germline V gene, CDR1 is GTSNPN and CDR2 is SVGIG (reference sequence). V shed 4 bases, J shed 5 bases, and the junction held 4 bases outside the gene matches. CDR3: CAWNPDRGHQPQHF. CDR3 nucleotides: TGTGCCTGGAACCCGGACAGGGGGCATCAGCCCCAGCATTTT.

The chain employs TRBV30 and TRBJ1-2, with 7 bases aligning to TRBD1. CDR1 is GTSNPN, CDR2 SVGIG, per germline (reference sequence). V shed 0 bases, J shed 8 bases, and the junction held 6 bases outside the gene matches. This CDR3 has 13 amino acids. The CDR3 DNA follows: TGTGCCTGGAGTGTAGCGACAGGGCAAGGCTACACCTTC. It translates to CAWSVATGQGYTF.

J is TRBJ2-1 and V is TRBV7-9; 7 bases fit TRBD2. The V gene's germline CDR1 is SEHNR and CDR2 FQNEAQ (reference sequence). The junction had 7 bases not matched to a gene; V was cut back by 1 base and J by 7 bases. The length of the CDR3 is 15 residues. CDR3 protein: CASSLVGGGPNEQFF. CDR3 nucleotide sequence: TGTGCCAGCAGCTTAGTTGGGGGAGGGCCGAATGAGCAGTTCTTC.

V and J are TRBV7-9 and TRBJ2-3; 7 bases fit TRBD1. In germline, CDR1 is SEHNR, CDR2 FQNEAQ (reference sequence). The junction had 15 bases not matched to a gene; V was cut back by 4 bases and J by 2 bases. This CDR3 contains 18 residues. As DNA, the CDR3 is TGTGCCAGCAGCTACGGACAGGTCCCAGACCGCTACACAGATACGCAGTATTTT. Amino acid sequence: CASSYGQVPDRYTDTQYF.

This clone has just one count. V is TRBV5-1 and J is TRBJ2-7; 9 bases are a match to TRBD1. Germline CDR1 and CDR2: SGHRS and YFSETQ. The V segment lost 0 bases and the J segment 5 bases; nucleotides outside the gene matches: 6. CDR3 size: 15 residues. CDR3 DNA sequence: TGCGCCAGCAGCTTGGTCCCGGGACAGGGCCACGAGCAGTACTTC. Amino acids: CASSLVPGQGHEQYF.

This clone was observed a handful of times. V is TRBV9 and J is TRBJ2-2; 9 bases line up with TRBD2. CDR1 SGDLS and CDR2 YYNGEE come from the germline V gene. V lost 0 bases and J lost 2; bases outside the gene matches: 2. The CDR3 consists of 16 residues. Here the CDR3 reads CASSVVAGVNTGELFF. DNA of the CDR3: TGTGCCAGCAGCGTAGTAGCGGGGGTAAACACCGGGGAGCTGTTTTTT.

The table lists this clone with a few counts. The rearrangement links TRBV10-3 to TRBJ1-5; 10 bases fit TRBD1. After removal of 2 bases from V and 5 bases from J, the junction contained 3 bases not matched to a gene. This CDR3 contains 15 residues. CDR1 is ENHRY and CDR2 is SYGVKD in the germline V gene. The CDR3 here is CAISEGQGGHQPQHF. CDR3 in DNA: TGTGCCATCAGTGAGGGACAGGGGGGGCATCAGCCCCAGCATTTT.

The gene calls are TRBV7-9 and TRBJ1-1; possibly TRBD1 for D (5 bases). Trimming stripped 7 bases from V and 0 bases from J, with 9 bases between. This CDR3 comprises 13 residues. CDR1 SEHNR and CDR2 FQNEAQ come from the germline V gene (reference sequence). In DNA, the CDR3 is TGTGCCAGCATCGACAGCTTGAACACTGAAGCTTTCTTT. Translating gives CASIDSLNTEAFF. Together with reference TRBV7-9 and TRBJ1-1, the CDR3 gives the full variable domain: DTGVSQNPRHKITKRGQNVTFRCDPISEHNRLYWYRQTLGQGPEFLTYFQNEAQLEKSRLLSDRFSAERPKGSFSTLEIQRTEQGDSAMYLCASIDSLNTEAFFGQGTRLTVV.

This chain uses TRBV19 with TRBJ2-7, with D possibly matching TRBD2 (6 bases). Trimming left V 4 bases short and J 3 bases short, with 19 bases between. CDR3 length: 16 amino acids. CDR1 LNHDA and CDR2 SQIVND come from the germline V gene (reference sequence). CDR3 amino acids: CASSTLTGEMYYEQYF. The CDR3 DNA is TGTGCCAGTAGTACCCTAACGGGAGAGATGTACTACGAGCAGTACTTC.

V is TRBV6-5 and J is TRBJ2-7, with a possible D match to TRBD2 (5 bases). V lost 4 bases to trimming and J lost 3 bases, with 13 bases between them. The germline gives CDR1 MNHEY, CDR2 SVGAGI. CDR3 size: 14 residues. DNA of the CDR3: TGTGCCAGCAGTTCCGGAGGACCCTACTACGAGCAGTACTTC. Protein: CASSSGGPYYEQYF.

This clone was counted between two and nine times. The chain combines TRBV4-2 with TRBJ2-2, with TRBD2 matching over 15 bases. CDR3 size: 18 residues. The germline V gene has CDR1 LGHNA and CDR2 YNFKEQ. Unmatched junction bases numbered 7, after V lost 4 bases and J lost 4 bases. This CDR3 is CASSPGLAGGLGTGELFF. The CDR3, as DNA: TGTGCCAGCAGCCCCGGACTAGCGGGAGGGCTCGGCACCGGGGAGCTGTTTTTT.